This T cell receptor (beta chain) was documented in a study of blood T cell repertoires in COVID-19. At the level of the study: There were acute and convalescent COVID-19 samples, and they came from the United States, Italy and Spain.

Per the original methods: Reference gene primer amplification in the assay estimated nucleated cell counts. The method was immunoSEQ multiplex PCR; TCRdb's version includes in-frame clones alone and lacks a portion of them. That table gives V, J and clone size, and the DNA gave D and trimming. The sample includes over 90,000 clones, approximately 81% of them seen just once. Germline lookup yields CDR1 SEHNR and CDR2 FQNEAQ (reference sequence). The CDR3 runs 13 residues. The V gene lost 7 bases and the J gene lost 7 bases, with 14 bases spanning the gap. This sequence joins TRBV7-9 and TRBJ1-5, with a weak D call TRBD1 (6 bases). The receptor comes from a man aged 55 to 70 with acute or convalescent COVID-19. The sequenced sample was peripheral blood. The CDR3 DNA follows: TGTGCCAGCAACGCAGGGGTCGGACAGCCCCAGCATTTT. Translated: CASNAGVGQPQHF. The variable domain in full, completed from reference TRBV7-9 and TRBJ1-5, reads DTGVSQNPRHKITKRGQNVTFRCDPISEHNRLYWYRQTLGQGPEFLTYFQNEAQLEKSRLLSDRFSAERPKGSFSTLEIQRTEQGDSAMYLCASNAGVGQPQHFGDGTRLSIL.